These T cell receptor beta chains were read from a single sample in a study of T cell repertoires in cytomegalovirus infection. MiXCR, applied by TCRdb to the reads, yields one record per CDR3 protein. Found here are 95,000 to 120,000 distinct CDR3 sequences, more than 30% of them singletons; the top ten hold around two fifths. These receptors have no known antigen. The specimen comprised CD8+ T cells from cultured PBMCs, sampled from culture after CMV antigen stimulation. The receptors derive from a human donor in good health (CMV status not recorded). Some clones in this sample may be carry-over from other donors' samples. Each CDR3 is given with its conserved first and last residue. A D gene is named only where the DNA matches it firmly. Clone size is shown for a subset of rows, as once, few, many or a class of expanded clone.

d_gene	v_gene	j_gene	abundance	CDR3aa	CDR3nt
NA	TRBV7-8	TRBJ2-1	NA	CASSLLGDEQFF	TGTGCCAGCAGCTTACTCGGGGATGAGCAGTTCTTC
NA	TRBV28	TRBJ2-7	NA	CASMRSPYEQYF	TGTGCCAGCATGCGGTCCCCCTACGAGCAGTACTTC
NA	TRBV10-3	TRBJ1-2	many	CAIRNQGNYGYTF	TGTGCCATCAGGAACCAGGGAAACTATGGCTACACCTTC
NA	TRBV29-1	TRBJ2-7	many	CSVEVPSNRDYEQYF	TGCAGCGTTGAAGTACCCTCGAACAGGGATTACGAGCAGTACTTC
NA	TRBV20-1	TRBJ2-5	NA	CSAWVLIGVEETQYF	TGCAGTGCCTGGGTCTTAATCGGCGTAGAAGAGACCCAGTACTTC
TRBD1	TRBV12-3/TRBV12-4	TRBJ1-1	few	CASSPTGLNTEAFF	TGTGCCAGCAGCCCGACAGGGTTGAACACTGAAGCTTTCTTT
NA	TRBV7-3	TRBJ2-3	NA	CASSHTSRGWADTQYF	TGTGCCAGCAGCCATACTTCACGGGGGTGGGCAGATACGCAGTATTTT
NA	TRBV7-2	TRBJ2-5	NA	CASSPERTYWETQYF	TGTGCCAGCAGCCCGGAACGGACGTACTGGGAGACCCAGTACTTC
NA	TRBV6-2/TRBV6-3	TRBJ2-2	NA	CATGGLTGILSVELFF	TGTGCCACCGGCGGGCTAACAGGGATCCTCTCCGTAGAGCTGTTTTTT
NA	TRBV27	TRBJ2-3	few	CASSLMSTDTQYF	TGTGCCAGCAGTTTAATGAGCACAGATACGCAGTATTTT
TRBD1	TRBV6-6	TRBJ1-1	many	CASSRTGPQTTEAFF	TGTGCCAGCAGTAGGACAGGGCCCCAGACCACTGAAGCTTTCTTT
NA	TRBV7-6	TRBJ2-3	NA	CASKPRGISTDTQYF	TGTGCCAGTAAGCCCAGGGGTATTAGCACAGATACGCAGTATTTT
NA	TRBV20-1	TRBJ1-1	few	CSARVGGKMNTEAFF	TGCAGTGCTAGAGTGGGCGGAAAGATGAACACTGAAGCTTTCTTT
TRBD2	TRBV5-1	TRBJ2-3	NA	CASSLEASGGLDTQYF	TGCGCCAGCAGCTTGGAGGCCAGCGGGGGGTTGGATACGCAGTATTTT
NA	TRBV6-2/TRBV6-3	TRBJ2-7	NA	CASRTDRLQGTRAYEQYF	TGTGCCAGCAGAACCGATCGTCTACAGGGAACTCGGGCCTACGAGCAGTACTTC
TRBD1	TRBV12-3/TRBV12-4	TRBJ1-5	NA	CASSFRGSGQTQHF	TGTGCCAGCAGTTTCAGGGGGAGTGGGCAGACCCAGCATTTT
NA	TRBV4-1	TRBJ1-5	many	CASSQDGAKRQPQHF	TGCGCCAGCAGCCAAGATGGGGCCAAACGTCAGCCCCAGCATTTT
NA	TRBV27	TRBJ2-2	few	CAVGAGELFF	TGTGCCGTGGGGGCCGGGGAGCTGTTTTTT
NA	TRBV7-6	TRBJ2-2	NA	CASSLADGTNTGELFF	TGTGCCAGCAGCTTAGCGGACGGGACGAACACCGGGGAGCTGTTTTTT
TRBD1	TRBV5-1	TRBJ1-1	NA	CASSSPLGQDTEAFF	TGCGCCAGCAGCTCGCCCCTTGGACAGGACACTGAAGCTTTCTTT
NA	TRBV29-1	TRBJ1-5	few	CSAGGGQDQPQHF	TGCAGCGCCGGGGGGGGGCAGGATCAGCCCCAGCATTTT
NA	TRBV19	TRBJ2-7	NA	CASSISLQGNYEQYF	TGTGCCAGTAGTATAAGTCTGCAGGGGAACTACGAGCAGTACTTC
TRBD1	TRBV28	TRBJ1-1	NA	CASSHRTGYGTEAFF	TGTGCCAGCAGTCACCGGACAGGGTACGGCACTGAAGCTTTCTTT
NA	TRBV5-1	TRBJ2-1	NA	CVSSQDAGTGKGPYNEQFF	TGCGTCAGCAGCCAGGATGCAGGGACTGGAAAAGGGCCCTACAATGAGCAGTTCTTC
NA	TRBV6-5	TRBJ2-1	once	CASSTRTYNEQFF	TGTGCCAGCAGTACTAGGACCTACAATGAGCAGTTCTTC